Below, one TCR beta chain is given with its context. The clone's antigen remains unknown. Base quality data are lacking; no much larger clone is found one base away. The trial excluded patients who had a history of autoimmune disease or were on systemic immunosuppression. In every dose cohort, peripheral blood was drawn for TCR sequencing at baseline, cycle 4 day 1, and cycle 7 day 1. The samples were taken from a phase I, first-in-human, multicenter, open-label dose-escalation trial of ivuxolimab. Adults with locally advanced or metastatic melanoma, renal cell, hepatocellular, or head and neck squamous cell carcinoma were enrolled in the trial. Before TCR sequencing, CD4+ and CD8+ T cells were separately sorted from peripheral blood. These data belong to a study of OX40 agonist ivuxolimab in advanced cancers. For the wider study: Ivuxolimab was an agonistic, fully human IgG2 monoclonal antibody directed against OX40 (CD134), a costimulatory receptor. The paper covers the monotherapy dose-escalation part of the phase I ivuxolimab trial, which included N ≈ 50 patients. Peripheral TCRbeta sequencing was intended to test whether TCR sequence diversity was altered and clonal T-cell expansion was caused by ivuxolimab. Intravenous ivuxolimab was administered to patients every 2 weeks at six dose levels: 0.01, 0.1, 0.3, 1.5, 3 and 10 mg/kg. Of the 50 to 55 dose-escalation patients, hepatocellular carcinoma was present in around 19, melanoma in approximately 15, renal cell carcinoma in 9 and head and neck cancer in 9. In the dose-escalation cohort, 82.7% of patients were male, and the mean age was approximately 60 years, with a range of about 23 to 85. Patients were allowed to have had prior anti-PD-1, anti-PD-L1 or anti-CTLA-4 therapy, and more than 35% of the dose-escalation patients had been treated with checkpoint inhibitors. Partial responses occurred in three dose-escalation patients: two with cutaneous melanoma and one with hepatocellular carcinoma.

Based on the germline V gene (reference sequence), the CDR1 and CDR2 sequences are GTSNPN and SVGIG. For this chain, trimming is 3 bases at the V end and 4 bases at the J end, and the number of junction bases without a gene match is 8. Measured from the cysteine to the phenylalanine, the CDR3 is 14 residues long. Only CDR3 DNA remains: 42 bases, in frame from the first base. To sequence the TCRbeta CDR3 region, genomic DNA was isolated from the sorted cells. The immunoSEQ Assay was used to sequence the TCRbeta CDR3 regions. Sourced from immuneACCESS, this table was stored by TCRdb with only in-frame sequences that have V and J called. A share of the clones is absent; for the studies checked, an unresolved V gene accounts for under half, and the remainder has no known explanation. The sample contains tens of thousands of clones, 94% of them found a single time. The ten largest clones take up roughly 22% of the sample.

Overall results and qualifications from the work: Clonal expansion of both CD4+ and CD8+ blood T cells was observed from baseline to week 6 at doses 0.1 to 3.0 mg/kg. In the 0.1-3.0 mg/kg groups, partial responders had among the lowest normalized peripheral clonal expansion, particularly in CD8+ T cells. Low levels of normalized T-cell clonal expansion were also seen in some patients who did not respond. After ivuxolimab, expanded clones were on average more numerous among CD8+ T cells than among CD4+ T cells. Which antigens the clonally expanded peripheral T cells were specific for was not determined.

The source material was CD4+ or CD8+ T cells sorted from blood, sampled in a trial of the OX40 agonist ivuxolimab. This receptor was taken from an adult with an advanced solid tumor such as melanoma, head and neck, liver or kidney cancer. The chain employs TRBV30 and TRBJ1-1, with 7 central nucleotides matching TRBD1. CDR3 sequence: CAWSFNTGATEAFF. The sequence in DNA is TGTGCCTGGAGCTTCAATACAGGGGCCACTGAAGCTTTCTTT.